This is a list of T cell receptor beta chains from one sample in a study of Tregs in tolerant kidney transplant recipients. Their antigens are not known. Measured with immunoSEQ multiplex PCR; TCRdb has only the in-frame clones, and not every one. The repertoire has just under 45,000 clones, nearly 97% of them found once; the top ten carry 0.37%. Sequenced input: Tregs from blood cultured with allogeneic cells. These receptors were obtained from a human donor in good health. Both conserved end residues are trimmed from each CDR3.

J	V	CDR3
TRBJ1-3	TRBV2	ASSSGQGGNTIY
TRBJ2-3	TRBV9	ASTSGGDTDTQY
TRBJ1-1	TRBV6-6	ASSIRQGREAF
TRBJ2-5	TRBV5-1	ASSPGTAGAQY
TRBJ2-1	TRBV6-5	ASSYFSGGAHNEQF
TRBJ2-1	TRBV6-1	ASSPKAGGYNEQF
TRBJ2-1	TRBV30	AWGQMSSYNEQF
TRBJ2-3	TRBV12-5	ASGKDRSTDTQY
TRBJ2-1	TRBV7-2	ASSLGSLEQF
TRBJ2-7	TRBV4-1	ASSQDELAGILKQY
TRBJ1-2	TRBV11-2	ASSLDALSRKWYGYT
TRBJ2-3	TRBV10-1	ASSDSTSGSGYTQY
TRBJ2-1	TRBV6-1	ASSGRQGLVDEQF
TRBJ1-2	TRBV7-9	ASSVGTGLHNYGYT
TRBJ2-4	TRBV6-5	ASSLHAKNIQY
TRBJ1-6	TRBV5-1	ASSAGQPNSPLH
TRBJ2-7	TRBV7-6	ASSLAPWVGASYEQY
TRBJ2-1	TRBV7-6	ASSPSRAQQF
TRBJ1-2	TRBV6-4	ASAVVQRLEGYT